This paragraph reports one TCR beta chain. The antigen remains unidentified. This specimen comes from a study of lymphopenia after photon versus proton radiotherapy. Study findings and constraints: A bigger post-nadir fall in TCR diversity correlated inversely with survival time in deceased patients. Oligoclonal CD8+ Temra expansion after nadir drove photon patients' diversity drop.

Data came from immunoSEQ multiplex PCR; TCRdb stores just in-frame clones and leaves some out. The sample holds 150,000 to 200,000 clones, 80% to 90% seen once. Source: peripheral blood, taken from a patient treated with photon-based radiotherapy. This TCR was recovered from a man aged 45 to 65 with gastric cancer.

CDR3 protein: CASSLVPSLGTGGLEQYF. In nucleotides, the CDR3 is TGCGCCAGCAGCTTGGTCCCCTCCCTCGGGACAGGGGGGTTGGAGCAGTACTTC. This chain links TRBV5-1 with TRBJ2-7; 11 bases align to TRBD1. This CDR3 has 18 residues. V lost 0 bases and J lost 7; bases outside the gene matches: 15. Germline CDR1 and CDR2: SGHRS and YFSETQ.